These 14 T cell receptor beta chains came from one sample sequenced in a study of response to subunit inactivated influenza vaccine. TCRdb ran MiXCR on the RT-PCR reads and lists one entry per CDR3 protein. The sample lists hundreds of thousands of distinct CDR3 sequences, under 20% occurring once. Material: PBMCs from blood, obtained roughly 5 days after vaccination. The origin of the receptors is a man aged 45-65 years who received an inactivated influenza vaccine.

This clonotype has a single count. The gene calls are TRBV7-8 and TRBJ2-1; D is ambiguous. The germline V gene encodes CDR1 SGHVS and CDR2 FQNEAQ. This CDR3 contains 15 residues. V was cut by 2 bases and J by 6 bases, with 14 bases left in between. This CDR3 is CASSLLSEAFNEQFF. CDR3 sequence (DNA): TGTGCCAGCAGCTTACTTAGTGAGGCCTTCAATGAGCAGTTCTTC.

The chain has TRBV3-1 and TRBJ2-3, with D possibly matching TRBD2 (6 bases). Germline V gene data show CDR1 as LGHDT and CDR2 as YNNKEL (reference sequence). The V gene lost 1 base and the J gene lost 7 bases, with 15 bases spanning the gap. The CDR3 runs 15 residues. The CDR3 region has the DNA TGTGCCAGCAGCCAAGGACTAGGTGTTCCGAATACGCAGTATTTT. Residues: CASSQGLGVPNTQYF.

The V gene is TRBV6-2 or TRBV6-3, the J gene TRBJ2-7, with a tentative D call TRBD1 (6 bases). The germline V gene encodes CDR1 MNHEY and CDR2 SVGEGT. Trimming pared 6 bases from V and 1 base from J, leaving 19 bases between. The CDR3 runs to 16 residues. CDR3 nucleotides: TGTGCCAGCAGCACCCGGACAGACCGTTTTTCCTACGAGCAGTACTTC. It codes for CASSTRTDRFSYEQYF.

This clonotype has ten or more counts. This chain connects TRBV5-1 to TRBJ2-1; D is unresolved. Trimming pared 1 base from V and 8 bases from J, leaving 16 bases between. CDR3 length: 15 residues. Per the germline V gene, CDR1 is SGHRS and CDR2 is YFSETQ. CDR3 DNA sequence: TGCGCCAGCAGCTTGCTCCTCCGAGAAGTGGATGAGCAGTTCTTC. Amino acids: CASSLLLREVDEQFF.

This clonotype occurred a few times. V and J are TRBV5-1 and TRBJ2-3, with a tentative D call TRBD2 (7 bases). V lost 4 bases and J 6 bases, leaving 12 bases between the germline ends. The CDR3 totals 13 residues. Germline V gene lookup returns CDR1 SGHRS and CDR2 YFSETQ. This chain's CDR3 is CASSEEGGDTQYF. The DNA for the CDR3 is TGCGCCAGCAGCGAGGAGGGGGGGGATACGCAGTATTTT.

The chain combines TRBV11-2 with TRBJ2-3; the D is unclear. V was cut by 0 bases and J by 2 bases, with 9 bases left in between. Germline V gene data show CDR1 as SGHAT and CDR2 as FQNNGV. This CDR3 region has 15 residues. The CDR3 reads CASSLEGPFTDTQYF. The CDR3 bases are TGTGCCAGCAGCTTAGAGGGTCCCTTCACAGATACGCAGTATTTT.

The chain uses TRBV15 and TRBJ2-6; the match to TRBD1 covers 12 bases. The CDR3 spans 18 residues. Germline CDR1 is LNHNV and CDR2 is YYDKDF (reference sequence). Trimming removed 5 bases from V and 2 bases from J; junction bases left unmatched: 7. The CDR3 region has the DNA TGTGCCACCAGCGGGGACAGGGGGCGCACACCTGGGGCCAACGTCCTGACTTTC. Encoded protein: CATSGDRGRTPGANVLTF.

The chain has TRBV5-1 and TRBJ1-4; D might be TRBD1 (5 bases). V was trimmed by 0 bases and J by 4 bases, leaving 7 bases between them. The V gene's germline CDR1 is SGHRS and CDR2 YFSETQ. The CDR3 totals 14 residues. The CDR3 DNA reads TGCGCCAGCAGCTTGGGACAGAATAATGAAAAACTGTTTTTT. Amino acids: CASSLGQNNEKLFF.

The chain joins TRBV15 to TRBJ2-6; D not certain. This CDR3 comprises 16 residues. Trimming took off 1 base at V and 1 base at J, with 8 bases between the two ends. Germline loops: CDR1 LNHNV, CDR2 YYDKDF (reference sequence). The CDR3: CATSRAVGSGANVLTF. In DNA form, the CDR3 reads TGTGCCACCAGCAGAGCCGTTGGGTCTGGGGCCAACGTCCTGACTTTC.

The V gene is TRBV25-1, the J gene TRBJ2-7; 10 bases align to TRBD1. V lost 5 bases and J lost 4; bases outside the gene matches: 11. CDR3 size: 16 residues. Germline-derived CDR1 and CDR2 are MGHDK and SYGVNS. In nucleotides, the CDR3 is TGTGCCAGCAGTCAAACGGTGACAGGGGGCCCATACGAGCAGTACTTC. The encoded protein is CASSQTVTGGPYEQYF.

This chain uses TRBV20-1 with TRBJ2-7; possibly TRBD2 for D (6 bases). CDR1 and CDR2 from the germline V gene are DFQATT and SNEGSKA (reference sequence). V lost 1 base to trimming and J lost 6 bases, with 13 bases between them. CDR3 length equals 13 residues. This CDR3 is CSARAGGLGEQYF. Written as DNA, the CDR3 is TGCAGTGCTAGAGCCGGAGGGTTGGGCGAGCAGTACTTC.

This clonotype came up a few times. The rearrangement joins TRBV20-1 to TRBJ1-2; TRBD1 aligns across 7 bases. With 5 bases clipped from V and 3 bases from J, the junction kept 3 bases outside the gene matches. CDR1 DFQATT and CDR2 SNEGSKA come from the germline V gene (reference sequence). The length of the CDR3 is 12 residues. The DNA for the CDR3 is TGCAGTGCTCCCGGGACAGACTATGGCTACACCTTC. This sequence encodes CSAPGTDYGYTF.

The chain couples TRBV21-1 to TRBJ2-1; the D call TRBD2 from the table was never checked on the DNA. TRBV21-1 is marked as a pseudogene. The CDR3 loop spans 17 amino acids. CDR3 region: CASSKANAGGCYNEQFF. The CDR3 region has the DNA TGTGCCAGCAGCAAAGCGAACGCGGGGGGTTGCTACAATGAGCAGTTCTTC.

The chain combines TRBV12-3 or TRBV12-4 with TRBJ2-1; no reliable D call. V was shortened by 6 bases and J by 6 bases, with 12 bases between the two germline ends. CDR3 size: 13 residues. The chain's CDR3 is CASSIPGGNEQFF. The CDR3 DNA reads TGTGCCAGCAGCATTCCGGGTGGCAATGAGCAGTTCTTC.